This TCR beta chain was documented in a study of blood T cell repertoires in COVID-19. Study as a whole: Acute-phase and convalescent COVID-19 samples originated in the United States, Italy and Spain. Sample material is recorded as cDNA or gDNA derived from T cells, B-cell-depleted T cells, or PBMCs.

This clone was seen just once. Germline is not matched at one junction end, which may reflect a read error. Per the original data handling: Estimated nucleated cell counts came from reference gene primer amplification. Data came from immunoSEQ multiplex PCR; TCRdb stores just in-frame clones and leaves some out. The D gene and trimming were derived from the DNA, and the V and J assignments and clone size from that table. Found here are 70,000 or so clones, roughly 87% of them singletons; the top ten hold approximately 29%. This receptor was obtained from a woman aged 80 or older with active or convalescent COVID-19. Sequencing was done on a sample of peripheral blood.

CDR3 protein: CASSPRPGRLGF. CDR3 DNA: TGTGCCAGCAGCCCACGCCCGGGGAGGCTTGGTTTT. The chain links TRBV3-1 (or the pseudogene TRBV3-2) to TRBJ1-4; no firm D call. Germline assignment: CDR1 LGHDT and CDR2 YNNKEL (reference sequence). The CDR3 has 12 amino acids.